These 19 T cell receptor beta chains share one sample of origin, sequenced in a study of OX40 agonist ivuxolimab in advanced cancers. Assay used: immunoSEQ multiplex PCR; TCRdb lists only in-frame clones, some missing. This table has 110,000 or so clones, 91% appearing once. Material: CD4+ or CD8+ T cells sorted from blood, obtained in a trial of the OX40 agonist ivuxolimab. The receptors shown here come from an adult with an advanced solid tumor such as melanoma, head and neck, liver or kidney cancer.

This clone was seen a handful of times. The rearrangement links TRBV7-9 to TRBJ1-1; TRBD1 matches at 7 bases. Germline V gene data show CDR1 as SEHNR and CDR2 as FQNEAQ (reference sequence). The V segment lost 3 bases and the J segment 7 bases; nucleotides outside the gene matches: 17. The CDR3 length is 17 residues. The CDR3 nucleotides read TGTGCCAGCAGCTTCTACCTTTTGACAGGGCACCGGGATGAAGCTTTCTTT. Encoded protein: CASSFYLLTGHRDEAFF.

The chain employs TRBV19 and TRBJ2-7; no firm D call. Between the trimmed V and J ends, which lost 1 base and 2 bases, there was a span of 9 bases. The CDR3 has 14 amino acids. Germline assignment: CDR1 LNHDA and CDR2 SQIVND (reference sequence). The CDR3 spells CASSIAAGPYEQYF. CDR3 nucleotide sequence: TGTGCCAGTAGTATAGCAGCAGGACCCTACGAGCAGTACTTC.

The chain uses TRBV6-4 and TRBJ1-1; 7 positions match TRBD1. This CDR3 comprises 14 residues. V shed 6 bases, J shed 3 bases, and the junction held 7 bases outside the gene matches. Germline V gives CDR1 MRHNA, CDR2 SNTAGT. DNA of the CDR3: TGTGCCAGCAGGGGCAGGGGGGAGGACACTGAAGCTTTCTTT. It codes for CASRGRGEDTEAFF.

This clone has just one count. The CDR3 reads CASRAGPRGTQYF. The DNA of the CDR3 is TGTGCCAGCAGAGCCGGGCCGCGGGGGACCCAGTACTTC. The chain carries TRBV6-1 and TRBJ2-5; D possibly corresponds to TRBD2 (6 bases). The V gene's germline CDR1 is MNHNS and CDR2 SASEGT. This CDR3 has 13 residues. With 6 bases removed from V and 7 bases from J, the gap between germline ends came to 15 bases.

The CDR3, as DNA: TGTGCCAGCAGTCGGACGGCTAATGAAAAACTGTTTTTT. Translating it yields CASSRTANEKLFF. The rearrangement uses TRBV25-1 and TRBJ1-4; unclear D gene. This CDR3 is built from 13 residues. CDR1 and CDR2 (germline): MGHDK, SYGVNS. With 5 bases removed from V and 3 bases from J, the gap between germline ends came to 7 bases.

V usage is TRBV10-3 and J usage is TRBJ2-2; no reliable D call. CDR1 is ENHRY and CDR2 is SYGVKD in the germline V gene. The CDR3 spans 14 residues. Trimming took 11 bases from V and 7 from J, leaving 20 bases between them. CDR3 amino acids: CASRFGESDGELFF. The CDR3 DNA reads TGTGCCTCTCGCTTTGGGGAATCGGACGGGGAGCTGTTTTTT.

V gene TRBV6-1 combines with J gene TRBJ2-7; D call uncertain. CDR3 length: 11 residues. V was pared by 6 bases and J by 0 bases, with 3 bases between. The germline gives CDR1 MNHNS, CDR2 SASEGT. For the CDR3, the DNA is TGTGCCAGCAGGAGCTCCTACGAGCAGTACTTC. Its translation is CASRSSYEQYF.

This rearrangement joins TRBV6-6 to TRBJ2-5, with D hard to call. CDR3 size: 13 residues. CDR1 is MNHNY and CDR2 is SVGAGI in the germline V gene (reference sequence). The V end lost 2 bases, the J end lost 5 bases, and 9 bases lay between the germline ends. The CDR3 bases are TGTGCCAGCAGTTACGGTAATTTGGAGACCCAGTACTTC. It is translated as CASSYGNLETQYF.

This chain links TRBV5-4 with TRBJ2-3, with TRBD1 matching 7 bases. V lost 1 base, J lost 5 bases, and 10 bases stayed unmatched. This CDR3 contains 16 residues. In germline, CDR1 is SGHNT, CDR2 YYREEE (reference sequence). The CDR3 reads CASSLKRTGGKDTQYF. CDR3 nucleotide sequence: TGTGCCAGCAGCTTGAAGAGGACAGGAGGAAAAGATACGCAGTATTTT.

The chain recombines TRBV5-1 with TRBJ2-7, with D possibly matching TRBD2 (6 bases). This CDR3 has 15 amino acids. Germline values: CDR1 SGHRS, CDR2 YFSETQ. The V and J ends lost 0 bases and 1 base respectively, with 11 bases between them. The CDR3 here is CASSLGAGGSYEQYF. CDR3 sequence (DNA): TGCGCCAGCAGCTTGGGTGCCGGGGGATCCTACGAGCAGTACTTC. Full variable domain (remainder filled in from reference TRBV5-1 and TRBJ2-7): KAGVTQTPRYLIKTRGQQVTLSCSPISGHRSVSWYQQTPGQGLQFLFEYFSETQRNKGNFPGRFSGRQFSNSRSEMNVSTLELGDSALYLCASSLGAGGSYEQYFGPGTRLTVT.

The genes are TRBV5-1 and TRBJ2-1, with 8 bases identical to TRBD2. The junction had 4 bases not matched to a gene; V was cut back by 2 bases and J by 6 bases. Germline values: CDR1 SGHRS, CDR2 YFSETQ. The CDR3 covers 14 residues. DNA of the CDR3: TGCGCCAGCAGCTTTAGCGGGAATTCCAATGAGCAGTTCTTC. Residues: CASSFSGNSNEQFF. Supplemented by reference TRBV5-1 and TRBJ2-1, the full variable domain reads KAGVTQTPRYLIKTRGQQVTLSCSPISGHRSVSWYQQTPGQGLQFLFEYFSETQRNKGNFPGRFSGRQFSNSRSEMNVSTLELGDSALYLCASSFSGNSNEQFFGPGTRLTVL.

This clone was seen only once. The rearrangement joins TRBV30 to TRBJ2-7, with D possibly TRBD1 on 6 matching bases. The CDR3 consists of 15 residues. The V gene lost 5 bases and the J gene lost 6 bases, with 23 bases spanning the gap. Germline CDR1 reads GTSNPN; CDR2 reads SVGIG (reference sequence). CDR3 bases: TGTGCCTGGGACGTATTAGGGGGTCCAGTGGGCGAGCAGTACTTC. Translating it yields CAWDVLGGPVGEQYF.

The chain employs TRBV7-2 and TRBJ2-3; TRBD2 might be the D (6 bases). The V gene lost 5 bases and the J gene lost 6 bases, with 6 bases spanning the gap. CDR1 and CDR2 from the germline V gene are SGHTA and FQGNSA. The CDR3 loop spans 11 amino acids. The DNA of the CDR3 is TGTGCCAGCAGCCGGGAGGATACGCAGTATTTT. Translated, it gives CASSREDTQYF.

This chain links TRBV6-1 with TRBJ1-2; 10 bases fit TRBD1. The CDR3 is made up of 14 amino acids. Trimming at V came to 4 bases and at J to 8 bases, leaving 7 bases not matched to a gene. Germline loops: CDR1 MNHNS, CDR2 SASEGT. CDR3 nucleotide sequence: TGTGCCAGCAGTGTCGGGGACAGGGGATTCGGCTACACCTTC. It codes for CASSVGDRGFGYTF.

This clone was counted only a few times. The chain links TRBV5-1 to TRBJ2-7; a possible D gene is TRBD1 (6 bases). This CDR3 spans 16 amino acids. Germline V gene data show CDR1 as SGHRS and CDR2 as YFSETQ. V was pared by 4 bases and J by 4 bases, with 21 bases between. The DNA for the CDR3 is TGCGCCAGCAGCCTGACCTCAGGGGTGCAGGGGTACGAGCAGTACTTC. Residues: CASSLTSGVQGYEQYF.

The chain recombines TRBV6-5 with TRBJ1-5; TRBD1 agrees at 8 bases. After removal of 5 bases from V and 1 base from J, the junction contained 4 bases not matched to a gene. Germline V lookup: CDR1 MNHEY, CDR2 SVGAGI. This CDR3 region has 15 residues. The DNA for the CDR3 is TGTGCCAGCAGTCAGACAGGGGTGAGCAATCAGCCCCAGCATTTT. Protein sequence: CASSQTGVSNQPQHF.

The chain joins TRBV18 to TRBJ1-5; a weak D match, TRBD1 (5 bases). The V end lost 4 bases, the J end lost 2 bases, and 9 bases lay between the germline ends. Germline V CDR1 and CDR2: KGHSH, LQKENI. There are 14 residues in the CDR3. The CDR3 sequence: CASSQGVGNQPQHF. CDR3 coding DNA: TGTGCCAGCTCACAAGGGGTAGGCAATCAGCCCCAGCATTTT.

V is TRBV7-2 and J is TRBJ2-5; D not resolved. The CDR3 covers 10 residues. Trimming left V 6 bases short and J 4 bases short, with 3 bases between. Germline V lookup: CDR1 SGHTA, CDR2 FQGNSA. The CDR3 DNA is TGTGCCAGCAGTGCAGAGACCCAGTACTTC. Its translation: CASSAETQYF.

This chain links TRBV15 with TRBJ2-5, with a tentative D call TRBD1 (5 bases). The V end lost 5 bases, the J end lost 0 bases, and 7 bases lay between the germline ends. CDR1 is LNHNV and CDR2 is YYDKDF in the germline V gene (reference sequence). This CDR3 contains 13 residues. The CDR3 DNA reads TGTGCCACCAGCCGACAGTACCAAGAGACCCAGTACTTC. It codes for CATSRQYQETQYF.